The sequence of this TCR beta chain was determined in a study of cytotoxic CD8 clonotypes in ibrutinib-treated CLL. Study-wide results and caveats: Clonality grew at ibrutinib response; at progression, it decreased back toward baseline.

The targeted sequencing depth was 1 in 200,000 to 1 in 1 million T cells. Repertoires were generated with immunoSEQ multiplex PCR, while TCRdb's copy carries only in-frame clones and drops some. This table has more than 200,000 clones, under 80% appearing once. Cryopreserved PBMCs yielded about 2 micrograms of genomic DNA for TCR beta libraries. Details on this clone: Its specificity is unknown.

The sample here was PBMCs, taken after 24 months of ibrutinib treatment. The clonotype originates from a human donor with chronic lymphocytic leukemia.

The CDR3 sequence: CASSLEQTYTGELFF. The CDR3 DNA is TGTGCCAGCAGCTTGGAGCAGACCTACACCGGGGAGCTGTTTTTT. The chain links TRBV5-5 to TRBJ2-2; no clear D. The CDR3 runs to 15 residues. The ends were cut back, 0 bases at V and 3 bases at J, with 9 bases in the middle. The germline gives CDR1 SGHKS, CDR2 YYEKEE (reference sequence). Full variable domain (outside the CDR3, taken from reference TRBV5-5 and TRBJ2-2): DAGVTQSPTHLIKTRGQQVTLRCSPISGHKSVSWYQQVLGQGPQFIFQYYEKEERGRGNFPDRFSARQFPNYSSELNVNALLLGDSALYLCASSLEQTYTGELFFGEGSRLTVL.